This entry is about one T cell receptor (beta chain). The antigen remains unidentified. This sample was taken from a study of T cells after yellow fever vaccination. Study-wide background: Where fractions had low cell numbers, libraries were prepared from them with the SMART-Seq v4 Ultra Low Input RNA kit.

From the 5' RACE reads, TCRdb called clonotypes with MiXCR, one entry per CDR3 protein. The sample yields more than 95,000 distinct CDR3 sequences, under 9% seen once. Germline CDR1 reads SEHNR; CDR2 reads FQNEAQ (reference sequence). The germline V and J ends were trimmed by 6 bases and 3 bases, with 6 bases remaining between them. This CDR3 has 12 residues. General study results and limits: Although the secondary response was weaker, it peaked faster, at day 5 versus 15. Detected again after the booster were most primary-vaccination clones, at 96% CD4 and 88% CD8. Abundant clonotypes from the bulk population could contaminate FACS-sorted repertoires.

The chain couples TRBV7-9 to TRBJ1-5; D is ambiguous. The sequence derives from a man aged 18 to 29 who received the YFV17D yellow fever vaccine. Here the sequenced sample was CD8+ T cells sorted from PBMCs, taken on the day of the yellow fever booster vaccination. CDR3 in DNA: TGTGCCAGCAGTAGAAACAATCAGCCCCAGCATTTT. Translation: CASSRNNQPQHF.